This is a list of T cell receptor beta chains from one sample in a study of T cell repertoires in cytomegalovirus infection. Their cognate antigens are unknown. One entry per CDR3 protein results from TCRdb running MiXCR on the reads. The table shows hundreds of thousands of distinct CDR3 sequences, with 29% occurring only once. The specimen comprised cultured PBMCs, sampled from culture after CMV antigen stimulation. These receptor sequences come from a human donor in good health (CMV status not recorded). Some clones in this sample may be carry-over from other donors' samples. Each CDR3 is given with its conserved first and last residue. The D gene is left open where the match is weak. Clone size appears in some rows only: once, few, many, or a class for an expanded clone.

d_call	v_call	clone_size	j_call	cdr3_nt	cdr3_aa
TRBD1	TRBV7-3	NA	TRBJ1-2	TGTGCCAGCAGCCATGGGACAGGGGGCGCGGATGGCTACACCTTC	CASSHGTGGADGYTF
NA	TRBV24-1	few	TRBJ2-1	TGTGCCACCAGTGATCCCTCGACAGAGACCTACAATGAGCAGTTCTTC	CATSDPSTETYNEQFF
TRBD1	TRBV7-3	NA	TRBJ1-4	TGTGCCAGCAGCCCTAACAGCGGACAGGGTAAACTGTTTTTT	CASSPNSGQGKLFF
NA	TRBV7-2	NA	TRBJ2-1	TGTGCCAGCAGCTTAGTTGCTAGCCCGACGGGAAAGGAGCAGTTCTTC	CASSLVASPTGKEQFF
TRBD2	TRBV28	few	TRBJ2-7	TGTGCCAGCAGTTTACTAGCGGGAGACGAGCAGTACTTC	CASSLLAGDEQYF
NA	TRBV9	few	TRBJ1-1	TGTGCCAGCAGCGTGACAGCTTTGAACACTGAAGCTTTCTTT	CASSVTALNTEAFF
NA	TRBV19	few	TRBJ1-2	TGTGCCAGTAGTATAGTGAGGGATTCGAATGGCTACACCTTC	CASSIVRDSNGYTF
TRBD2	TRBV6-1	many	TRBJ2-3	TGTGCCAGTTTGGAAGCGGGGTCGGCAGATACGCAGTATTTT	CASLEAGSADTQYF
NA	TRBV7-2	NA	TRBJ2-3	TGTGCCAGCACGTATACCCCTACAGATACGCAGTATTTT	CASTYTPTDTQYF
NA	TRBV5-1	few	TRBJ1-2	TGCGCCAGCAGCCCGCCACAGGGATATGGCTACACCTTC	CASSPPQGYGYTF
NA	TRBV28	NA	TRBJ1-6	TGTGCCAGCACCTCGCCGGGACGGGTAAATTCACCCCTCCACTTT	CASTSPGRVNSPLHF
NA	TRBV5-1	NA	TRBJ1-1	TGCGCCAGCATCCCCACTACGGGGCTGAACACTGAAGCTTTCTTT	CASIPTTGLNTEAFF
NA	TRBV12-5	NA	TRBJ2-1	TGTGCTAGTGGATTCGGGGGTACCTACAATGAGCAGTTCTTC	CASGFGGTYNEQFF
NA	TRBV12-3/TRBV12-4	NA	TRBJ1-1	TGTGCCAGCAGTGGCCTCCGGACAGACACTGAAGCTTTCTTT	CASSGLRTDTEAFF
TRBD1	TRBV28	NA	TRBJ1-5	TGTGCCAGCAGGACCGGGACAGGGAATTTGCAGCCCCAGCATTTT	CASRTGTGNLQPQHF
NA	TRBV5-1	NA	TRBJ1-4	TGCGCCAGCAGCTTAGGACAGCCCACCCGAAATGAAAAACTGTTTTTT	CASSLGQPTRNEKLFF
NA	TRBV7-9	NA	TRBJ2-7	TGTGCCAGCAGCTTAGCATTGGGCAGGGGAAGGAACGAGCAGTACTTC	CASSLALGRGRNEQYF
NA	TRBV6-8	NA	TRBJ1-1	TGTGCCAGCAGTTACTCCCGGACGGCGAAAAAAATCGAGGACACTGAAGCTTTCTTT	CASSYSRTAKKIEDTEAFF
TRBD2	TRBV7-8	few	TRBJ2-1	TGTGCCAGCAGCTGGGGAAGGGCTAGCGGGAGAGGGGAGCAGTTCTTC	CASSWGRASGRGEQFF
NA	TRBV5-1	few	TRBJ2-3	TGCGCCAGCAGCTTGGTCGACACCCGCACAGATACGCAGTATTTT	CASSLVDTRTDTQYF
NA	TRBV11-2	many	TRBJ1-1	TGTGCCAGCAGCTTAATTCTACAGACGAACACTGAAGCTTTCTTT	CASSLILQTNTEAFF
NA	TRBV7-2	few	TRBJ1-2	TGTGCCAGCAGCTTCCGAGGGTTGGACTATGGCTACACCTTC	CASSFRGLDYGYTF
NA	TRBV2	NA	TRBJ1-5	TGTGCCAGCAGGAGGGAAGAAAGTCAGCCCCAGCATTTT	CASRREESQPQHF
NA	TRBV6-1	NA	TRBJ2-4	TGTGCCAGCAGTGAAGGGACGGCCAAAAACATTCAGTACTTC	CASSEGTAKNIQYF
NA	TRBV7-6	few	TRBJ1-4	TGTGCCAGCAGCTTAGCGGGAGGGACACCGGAAAGGCAACTGTTTTTT	CASSLAGGTPERQLFF
NA	TRBV11-3	NA	TRBJ2-2	TGTGCCAGCAGCTTAGGACAGGTGACCGGGGAGCTGTTTTTT	CASSLGQVTGELFF
NA	TRBV12-3/TRBV12-4	NA	TRBJ1-5	TGTGCCAGCAAAGGCGGAGGGCCCCAGCATTTT	CASKGGGPQHF
NA	TRBV19	NA	TRBJ2-3	TGTGCCAGTAGGATAGGCCCTGGGGGCGGCAGAAGCACAGATACGCAGTATTTT	CASRIGPGGGRSTDTQYF
NA	TRBV7-9	NA	TRBJ1-6	TGTGCCAGCAGCTTAGTAAACAGCAATTCACCCCTCCACTTT	CASSLVNSNSPLHF
NA	TRBV6-1	few	TRBJ2-1	TGTGCCAGCAGCTGGAGGGGTTCCTACAATGAGCAGTTCTTC	CASSWRGSYNEQFF
NA	TRBV29-1	NA	TRBJ1-5	TGCAGCGTTTTTCTATGGGATCAGCCCCAGCATTTT	CSVFLWDQPQHF
NA	TRBV27	few	TRBJ2-1	TGTGCCAGCAGTCCCTCGACAGGAATCGATGAGCAGTTCTTC	CASSPSTGIDEQFF